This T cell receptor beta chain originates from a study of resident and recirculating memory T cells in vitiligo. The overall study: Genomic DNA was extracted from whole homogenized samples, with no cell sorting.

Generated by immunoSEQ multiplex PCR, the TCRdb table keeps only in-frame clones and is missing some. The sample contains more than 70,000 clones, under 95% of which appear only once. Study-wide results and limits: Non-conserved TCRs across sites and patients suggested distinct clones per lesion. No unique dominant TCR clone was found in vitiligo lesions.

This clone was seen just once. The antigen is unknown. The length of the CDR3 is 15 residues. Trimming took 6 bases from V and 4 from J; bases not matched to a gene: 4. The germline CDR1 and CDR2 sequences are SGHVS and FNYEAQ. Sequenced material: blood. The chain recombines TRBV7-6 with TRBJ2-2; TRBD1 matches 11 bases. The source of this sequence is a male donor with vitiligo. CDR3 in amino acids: CASRADRGPTGELFF. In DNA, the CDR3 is TGTGCCAGCAGAGCGGACAGGGGGCCCACCGGGGAGCTGTTTTTT.